These T cell receptor beta chains were read from a single sample in a study of OX40 agonist ivuxolimab in advanced cancers. Some clones are missing from TCRdb's copy, which holds only in-frame ones; the method was immunoSEQ multiplex PCR. The sample lists 55,000 to 80,000 clones, around 80% seen once, with 1% in the top ten. Sequencing was performed on CD4+ or CD8+ T cells sorted from blood, taken in a trial of the OX40 agonist ivuxolimab. These receptors all come from an adult with an advanced solid tumor such as melanoma, head and neck, liver or kidney cancer. Both conserved end residues are part of each CDR3. D genes are given only for firm matches. The size field is filled for only some rows; it gives once, few, many or a size class.

J gene	CDR3 length	D gene	clone size	V gene	CDR3 DNA	CDR3 protein
TRBJ2-3	15	NA	NA	TRBV7-2	TGTGCCAGCAGCTTAGTAGGTAAGACTGGCGATACGCAGTATTTT	CASSLVGKTGDTQYF
TRBJ2-2	15	NA	once	TRBV10-1	TGCGCCAGCAGCCGGAATACAGGGATCACCGGGGAGCTGTTTTTT	CASSRNTGITGELFF
TRBJ1-3	14	NA	NA	TRBV6-5	TGTGCCAGCAGAATGGGCTACTCTGGAAACACCATATATTTT	CASRMGYSGNTIYF
TRBJ2-5	13	NA	NA	TRBV6-6	TGTGCCAGCTTGGGTCCGCCCCAAGAGACCCAGTACTTC	CASLGPPQETQYF
TRBJ2-3	18	NA	NA	TRBV15	TGTGCCACCAGCAGAGGTCGTGGACGGGGGAGTAGCACAGATACGCAGTATTTT	CATSRGRGRGSSTDTQYF
TRBJ2-5	14	NA	NA	TRBV2	TGTGCCAGCAGTGAAGGGAGGATTCAAGAGACCCAGTACTTC	CASSEGRIQETQYF
TRBJ1-1	11	NA	few	TRBV29-1	TGCAGCGTTGAATGGGTGACTGAAGCTTTCTTT	CSVEWVTEAFF
TRBJ1-2	14	TRBD1	NA	TRBV15	TGTGCCACCAGCAGGGGACAGGGGGCTAGTGGCTACACCTTC	CATSRGQGASGYTF
TRBJ2-2	15	TRBD1	NA	TRBV10-3	TGTGCCATCAGTAGACAGGGCGCCAACACCGGGGAGCTGTTTTTT	CAISRQGANTGELFF
TRBJ1-1	13	TRBD1	NA	TRBV5-1	TGCGCCAGCAGCCCAGGGGGGAGGACTGAAGCTTTCTTT	CASSPGGRTEAFF
TRBJ1-1	11	NA	NA	TRBV6-6	TGTGCCAGCACCCTGGGGCCCCAAGCTTTCTTT	CASTLGPQAFF
TRBJ2-3	17	NA	NA	TRBV7-9	TGTGCCAGCAGCGAAGACCCCGGGGGCGCCAGCACAGATACGCAGTATTTT	CASSEDPGGASTDTQYF
TRBJ1-5	15	NA	NA	TRBV10-3	TGTGCCATCAGTGAGTCATTGGGAAGCAATCAGCCCCAGCATTTT	CAISESLGSNQPQHF
TRBJ1-2	13	TRBD1	NA	TRBV6-1	TGTGCCAGCAGGGAGACAGGGCCAGCGCGCTACACCTTC	CASRETGPARYTF
TRBJ1-6	16	NA	once	TRBV19	TGTGCCAGTACCCTGACGGCAGTCCCCTATAATTCACCCCTCCACTTT	CASTLTAVPYNSPLHF
TRBJ1-2	15	NA	NA	TRBV30	TGTGCCTGGAGTGTTAGGGACACCTCAAGAAATGGCTACACCTTC	CAWSVRDTSRNGYTF
TRBJ1-2	16	NA	once	TRBV4-2	TGTGCCAGCAGCCTAGGGGCGGGGGCATCTAACTATGGCTACACCTTC	CASSLGAGASNYGYTF